What follows are 14 T cell receptor beta chains derived from one specimen sequenced in a study of CD8 T cells in ankylosing spondylitis. Findings and caveats of the study: Seemingly distinctive of ankylosing spondylitis blood was a TCR beta motif formed by eight highly homologous variants.

No cognate antigen is known for these TCRs. TCRdb re-derived calls from the 5' RACE reads in MiXCR, one entry per CDR3 protein. Among almost 400,000 distinct CDR3 sequences, about a fifth were seen once, and the ten largest hold about 15%. Sequences were obtained from blood, either unsorted or a sorted T cell fraction (not recorded which). Receptors were obtained from a male donor with ankylosing spondylitis.

The rearrangement joins TRBV5-1 to TRBJ2-6; no clear D. The CDR3 spans 17 residues. The germline CDR1 and CDR2 sequences are SGHRS and YFSETQ. V was pared by 1 base and J by 0 bases, with 11 bases between. CDR3 DNA sequence: TGCGCCAGCAGCTTGAGGCAGGCTTCCTCTGGGGCCAACGTCCTGACTTTC. This sequence encodes CASSLRQASSGANVLTF.

The sample holds a few counts of this clonotype. In DNA, the CDR3 is TGTGCCAGCAGTTCCGACAGGGAGAATGAAAAACTGTTTTTT. Translated, it gives CASSSDRENEKLFF. The V gene is TRBV12-3 or TRBV12-4, the J gene TRBJ1-4; 7 nucleotides agree with TRBD1. Trimming at V came to 4 bases and at J to 5 bases, leaving 4 bases not matched to a gene. This CDR3 is built from 14 residues.

This clonotype occurred a few times. V and J are TRBV12-3 or TRBV12-4 and TRBJ1-4; D is uncertain. V was pared by 6 bases and J by 3 bases, with 17 bases between. CDR3 length equals 16 residues. The CDR3 sequence is CASSRTTATSNEKLFF. The CDR3 coding sequence is TGTGCCAGCAGCCGGACTACGGCCACGTCTAATGAAAAACTGTTTTTT.

The chain employs TRBV29-1 and TRBJ1-1; 8 nucleotides agree with TRBD1. The V segment lost 6 bases and the J segment 6 bases; nucleotides outside the gene matches: 9. This CDR3 is built from 13 residues. From germline, CDR1 is SQVTM and CDR2 ANQGSEA. CDR3 loop: CSVDITGGAEAFF. As DNA, the CDR3 is TGCAGCGTCGACATTACAGGGGGAGCTGAAGCTTTCTTT.

The sample holds a few counts of this clonotype. The rearrangement uses TRBV5-1 and TRBJ2-1; D gene ambiguous. Germline V gene sequence: CDR1 SGHRS, CDR2 YFSETQ. This CDR3 has 14 amino acids. The ends were cut back, 2 bases at V and 9 bases at J, with 15 bases in the middle. The CDR3 region is CASSLAEAVGEQFF. CDR3 DNA sequence: TGCGCCAGCAGCTTAGCCGAGGCGGTGGGTGAGCAGTTCTTC. The entire variable domain, with the rest obtained from reference TRBV5-1 and TRBJ2-1, is as follows: KAGVTQTPRYLIKTRGQQVTLSCSPISGHRSVSWYQQTPGQGLQFLFEYFSETQRNKGNFPGRFSGRQFSNSRSEMNVSTLELGDSALYLCASSLAEAVGEQFFGPGTRLTVL.

The chain links TRBV28 to TRBJ2-7, with 7 bases aligning to TRBD1. The germline V gene encodes CDR1 MDHEN and CDR2 SYDVKM. The CDR3 runs 14 residues. Trimming at V came to 5 bases and at J to 5 bases, leaving 9 bases not matched to a gene. The CDR3 DNA reads TGTGCCAGCAGTCCCCCTGGACAGGTTCACGAGCAGTACTTC. This codes for CASSPPGQVHEQYF.

Details on this clonotype: One end of the junction fails to match germline, which may point to a read error. The chain carries TRBV7-2 and TRBJ2-1; D gene ambiguous. Germline V lookup: CDR1 SGHTA, CDR2 FQGNSA. The CDR3 runs 12 residues. The CDR3 nucleotides are TGTGCCAGCAGCTTAGGTAACAATGCGCAGTTCTTC. This gives the protein CASSLGNNAQFF.

This sequence joins TRBV6-1 and TRBJ1-5; unclear D gene. The length of the CDR3 is 13 residues. Trimming shortened V by 7 bases and J by 8 bases, and 15 bases separated the two germline ends. The germline V gene has CDR1 MNHNS and CDR2 SASEGT. Here the CDR3 DNA reads TGTGCCAGCACCCGTCCGGGTCTGGAGCCCCAGCATTTT. Residues: CASTRPGLEPQHF.

This chain links TRBV24-1 with TRBJ1-5, with 7 bases matching TRBD1. The CDR3 has 15 amino acids. CDR1 is KGHDR and CDR2 is SFDVKD in the germline V gene. V shed 6 bases and J 0 bases; nucleotides not matched to a gene: 4. DNA for the CDR3: TGTGCCACCAGTTCAGGGGGAATTAGCAATCAGCCCCAGCATTTT. This gives the protein CATSSGGISNQPQHF.

This chain joins TRBV20-1 and TRBJ2-3; 10 positions match TRBD2. Germline loops: CDR1 DFQATT, CDR2 SNEGSKA (reference sequence). This CDR3 has 14 amino acids. Losses at the gene ends were 6 bases for V and 6 bases for J; bases not matched to a gene: 9. CDR3 bases: TGCAGTGCGGACCCTAGCGGGGGCCCGGATACGCAGTATTTT. This sequence encodes CSADPSGGPDTQYF.

J is TRBJ2-1 and V is TRBV3-1; D gene unclear. V gave up 7 bases and J gave up 9 bases, with 13 bases separating them. Germline-derived CDR1 and CDR2 are LGHDT and YNNKEL (reference sequence). This CDR3 comprises 12 residues. The CDR3 region is CASNSGPGEQFF. The CDR3 DNA reads as TGTGCCAGCAACAGTGGACCGGGTGAGCAGTTCTTC.

A single count supports this clonotype. V gene TRBV7-2 combines with J gene TRBJ1-5; a weak D match, TRBD1 (6 bases). V dropped 5 bases and J dropped 5 bases, with 10 bases sitting between them. This CDR3 spans 13 amino acids. Germline V CDR1 and CDR2: SGHTA, FQGNSA. For the CDR3, the DNA is TGTGCCAGCAGCAACAGGGTAGATCAGCCCCAGCATTTT. It encodes CASSNRVDQPQHF.

The V call is TRBV27, the J call TRBJ1-1, with D tentatively TRBD1 (6 bases). The CDR3 contains 13 residues. CDR1 is MNHEY and CDR2 is SMNVEV in the germline V gene (reference sequence). The germline V and J ends were trimmed by 5 bases and 2 bases, with 9 bases remaining between them. The CDR3 loop reads CASSGGFNTEAFF. CDR3 bases: TGTGCCAGCAGTGGGGGCTTCAACACTGAAGCTTTCTTT.

In this sample, this clonotype turned up a few times. This chain uses TRBV20-1 with TRBJ1-4; D call uncertain. Trimming left V 3 bases short and J 0 bases short, with 8 bases between. The CDR3 has 14 amino acids. Germline CDR1 is DFQATT and CDR2 is SNEGSKA (reference sequence). CDR3: CSASERSTNEKLFF. CDR3 nucleotide sequence: TGCAGTGCTAGTGAGCGGTCAACTAATGAAAAACTGTTTTTT.